The subject of this entry is one T cell receptor beta chain. The data belong to a study of technical replicates of blood from four donors. Germline V CDR1 and CDR2: SGHAT, FQNNGV. Deletions cut 3 bases from V and 4 bases from J, with 15 bases between. CDR3 length equals 16 residues. The table came from immunoSEQ multiplex PCR; TCRdb's copy has only in-frame clones and leaves some out. The sample shows under 95,000 clones, roughly 98% of them seen only once. The sequenced sample consisted of T cells isolated from PBMCs. The chain recombines TRBV11-2 with TRBJ1-4; possible D gene TRBD1, 5 bases. The TCR comes from a human donor in good health. The CDR3 nucleotides are TGTGCCAGCAGCTTTTCGGGGGGTGCTGGTAATGAAAAACTGTTTTTT. Protein: CASSFSGGAGNEKLFF.